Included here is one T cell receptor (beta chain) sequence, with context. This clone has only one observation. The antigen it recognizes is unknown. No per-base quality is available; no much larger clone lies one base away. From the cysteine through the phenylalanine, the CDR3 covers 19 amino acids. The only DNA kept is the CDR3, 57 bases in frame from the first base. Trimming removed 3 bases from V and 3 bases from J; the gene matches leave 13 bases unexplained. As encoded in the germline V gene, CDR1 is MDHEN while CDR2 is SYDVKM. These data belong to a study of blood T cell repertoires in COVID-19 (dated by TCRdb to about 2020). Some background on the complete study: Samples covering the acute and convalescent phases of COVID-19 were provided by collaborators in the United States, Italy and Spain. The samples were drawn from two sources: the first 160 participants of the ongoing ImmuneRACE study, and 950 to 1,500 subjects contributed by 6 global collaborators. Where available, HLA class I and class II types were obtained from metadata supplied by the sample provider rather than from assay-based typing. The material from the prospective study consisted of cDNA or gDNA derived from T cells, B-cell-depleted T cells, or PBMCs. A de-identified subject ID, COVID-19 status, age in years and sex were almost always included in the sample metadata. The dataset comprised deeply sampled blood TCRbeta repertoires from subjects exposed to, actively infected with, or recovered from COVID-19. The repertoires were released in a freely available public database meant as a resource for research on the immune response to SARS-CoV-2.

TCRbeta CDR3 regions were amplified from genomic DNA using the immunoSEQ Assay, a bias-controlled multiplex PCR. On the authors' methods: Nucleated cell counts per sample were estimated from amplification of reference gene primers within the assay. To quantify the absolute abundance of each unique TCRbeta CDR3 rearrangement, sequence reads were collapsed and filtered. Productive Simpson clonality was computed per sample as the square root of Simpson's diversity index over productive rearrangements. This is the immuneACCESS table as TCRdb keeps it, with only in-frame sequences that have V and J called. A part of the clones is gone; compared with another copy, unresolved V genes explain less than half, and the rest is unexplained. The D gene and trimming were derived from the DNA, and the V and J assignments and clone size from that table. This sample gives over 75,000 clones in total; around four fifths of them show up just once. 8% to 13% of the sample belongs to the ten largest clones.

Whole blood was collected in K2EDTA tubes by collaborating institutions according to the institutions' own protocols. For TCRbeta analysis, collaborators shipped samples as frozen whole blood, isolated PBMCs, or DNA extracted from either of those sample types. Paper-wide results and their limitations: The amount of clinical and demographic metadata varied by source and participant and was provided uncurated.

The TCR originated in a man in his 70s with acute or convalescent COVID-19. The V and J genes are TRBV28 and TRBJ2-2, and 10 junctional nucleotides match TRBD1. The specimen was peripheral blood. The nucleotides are TGTGCCAGCAGTTTTGCCTTGTTGGACAGGGGGGGCTACACCGGGGAGCTGTTTTTT. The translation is CASSFALLDRGGYTGELFF.